This entry is about one TCR beta chain. This clone was counted once. Its antigen is not yet known. No base qualities exist here, and no much larger clone lies one base off it. Genomic DNA was isolated from the sorted cells so that the TCRbeta CDR3 region could be sequenced. The immunoSEQ Assay was used to sequence the TCRbeta CDR3 regions. TCRdb retrieved this table from immuneACCESS and kept in-frame rearrangements only. Not all clones are present; in checked studies, unresolved V genes account for under half, and no reason is known for the remainder. The table for this sample lists tens of thousands of clones; about nine tenths of them were counted only once. The ten largest account for 1.1% of the sample. Patients with a history of autoimmune disease or receiving systemic immunosuppression were excluded from the trial. In every dose cohort, peripheral blood was drawn for TCR sequencing at baseline, cycle 4 day 1, and cycle 7 day 1. The samples were drawn from a first-in-human, open-label, multicenter phase I dose-escalation trial of ivuxolimab. Adults with locally advanced or metastatic melanoma, renal cell carcinoma, hepatocellular carcinoma or head and neck squamous cell carcinoma were enrolled in the trial. CD4+ and CD8+ T cells were sorted separately from peripheral blood before TCR sequencing.

CDR1 and CDR2 are read off the germline V gene as KGHSH and LQKENI. Trimming removed 6 bases from V and 1 base from J, leaving 12 bases between the germline ends. Reading from cysteine to phenylalanine, the CDR3 counts 15 amino acids. Kept here is only the CDR3 DNA, which spans 45 bases and is read in frame from base 1. This sample was taken from a study of OX40 agonist ivuxolimab in advanced cancers. Notes on the research overall: Ivuxolimab was an agonistic, fully human IgG2 monoclonal antibody directed against OX40 (CD134), a costimulatory receptor. Intravenous ivuxolimab was administered to patients every 2 weeks at six dose levels: 0.01, 0.1, 0.3, 1.5, 3 and 10 mg/kg. The point of sequencing TCRbeta in the periphery was to test whether ivuxolimab changed TCR sequence diversity and drove clonal T-cell expansion. In the dose-escalation cohort, more than 75% of patients were male, and the mean age was roughly 60 years, with a range of roughly 20 to 80. Patients were allowed to have had prior anti-PD-1, anti-PD-L1 or anti-CTLA-4 therapy, and 40% of the dose-escalation patients had previously received checkpoint inhibitors. Partial responses occurred in three dose-escalation patients: two with cutaneous melanoma and one with hepatocellular carcinoma. Of the approximately 50 dose-escalation patients, hepatocellular carcinoma was present in around 20, melanoma in some 15, renal cell carcinoma in 9 and head and neck cancer in 9. The paper describes the monotherapy dose-escalation part (N ≈ 50 patients) of the phase I trial of ivuxolimab.

What the authors observed across the whole study: Low levels of normalized T-cell clonal expansion were also seen in some patients who did not respond. In the 0.1-3.0 mg/kg groups, partial responders had among the lowest normalized peripheral clonal expansion, particularly in CD8+ T cells. After ivuxolimab, CD8+ T cells had more expanded clones than CD4+ T cells on average. At doses of 0.1 to 3.0 mg/kg, clonal expansion of both CD4+ and CD8+ T cells in blood was seen between baseline and week 6. Antigen specificity was not determined for the clonally expanded peripheral T cells.

Sequenced material: CD4+ or CD8+ T cells sorted from blood, taken in a trial of the OX40 agonist ivuxolimab. The sequence was obtained from an adult with an advanced solid tumor such as melanoma, head and neck, liver or kidney cancer. This receptor chain uses TRBV18 and TRBJ2-2; the D gene assignment is ambiguous. The sequence in DNA is TGTGCCAGCTCCCCCCGCCCGTGGAACACCGGGGAGCTGTTTTTT. The resulting protein is CASSPRPWNTGELFF.